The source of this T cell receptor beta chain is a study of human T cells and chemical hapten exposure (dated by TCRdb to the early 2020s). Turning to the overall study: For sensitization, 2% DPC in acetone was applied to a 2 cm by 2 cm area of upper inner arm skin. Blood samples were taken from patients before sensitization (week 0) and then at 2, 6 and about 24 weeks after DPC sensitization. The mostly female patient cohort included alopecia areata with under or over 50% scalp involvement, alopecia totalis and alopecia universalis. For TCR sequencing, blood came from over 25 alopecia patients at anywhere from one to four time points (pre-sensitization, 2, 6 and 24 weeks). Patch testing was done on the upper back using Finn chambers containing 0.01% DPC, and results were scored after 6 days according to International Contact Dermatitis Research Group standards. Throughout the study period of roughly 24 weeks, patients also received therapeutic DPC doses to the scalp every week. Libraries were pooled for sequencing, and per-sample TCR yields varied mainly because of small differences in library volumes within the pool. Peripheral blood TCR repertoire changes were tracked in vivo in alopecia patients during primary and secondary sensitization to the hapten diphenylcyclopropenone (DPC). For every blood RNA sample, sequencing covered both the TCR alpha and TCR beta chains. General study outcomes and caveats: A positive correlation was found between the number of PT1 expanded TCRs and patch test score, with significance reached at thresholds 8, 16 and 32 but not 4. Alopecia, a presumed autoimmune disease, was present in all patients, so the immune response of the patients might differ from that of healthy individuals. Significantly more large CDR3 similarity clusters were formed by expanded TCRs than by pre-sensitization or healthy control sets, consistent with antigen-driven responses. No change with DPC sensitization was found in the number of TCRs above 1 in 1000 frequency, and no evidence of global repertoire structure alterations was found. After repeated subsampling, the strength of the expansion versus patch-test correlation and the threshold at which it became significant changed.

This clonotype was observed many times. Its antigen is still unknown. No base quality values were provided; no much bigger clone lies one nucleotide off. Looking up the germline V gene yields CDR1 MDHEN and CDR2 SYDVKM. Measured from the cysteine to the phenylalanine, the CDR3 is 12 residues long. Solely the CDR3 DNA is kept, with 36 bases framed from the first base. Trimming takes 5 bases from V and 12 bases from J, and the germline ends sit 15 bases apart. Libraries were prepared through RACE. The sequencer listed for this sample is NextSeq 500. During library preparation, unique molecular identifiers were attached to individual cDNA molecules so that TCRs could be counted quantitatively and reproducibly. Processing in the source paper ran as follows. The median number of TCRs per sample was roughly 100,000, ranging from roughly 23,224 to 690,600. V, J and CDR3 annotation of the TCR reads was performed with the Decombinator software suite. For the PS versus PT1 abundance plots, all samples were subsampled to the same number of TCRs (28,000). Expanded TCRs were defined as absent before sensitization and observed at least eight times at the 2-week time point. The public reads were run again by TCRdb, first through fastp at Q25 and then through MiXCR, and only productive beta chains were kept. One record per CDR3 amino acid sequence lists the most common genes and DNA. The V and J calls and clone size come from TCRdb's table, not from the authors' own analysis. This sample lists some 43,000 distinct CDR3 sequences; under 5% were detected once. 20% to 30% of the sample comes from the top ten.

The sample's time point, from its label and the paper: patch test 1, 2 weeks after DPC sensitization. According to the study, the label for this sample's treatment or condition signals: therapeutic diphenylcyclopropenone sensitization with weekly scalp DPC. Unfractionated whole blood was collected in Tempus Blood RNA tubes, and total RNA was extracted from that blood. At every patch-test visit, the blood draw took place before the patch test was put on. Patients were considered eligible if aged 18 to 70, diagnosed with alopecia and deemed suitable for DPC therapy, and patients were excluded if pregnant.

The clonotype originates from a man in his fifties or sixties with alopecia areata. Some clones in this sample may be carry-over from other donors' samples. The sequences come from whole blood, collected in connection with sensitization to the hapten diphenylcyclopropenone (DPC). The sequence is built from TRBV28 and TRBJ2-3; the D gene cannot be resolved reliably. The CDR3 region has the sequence CASSPRLGRQYF. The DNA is TGTGCCAGCAGTCCCCGACTCGGCCGTCAGTATTTT.